The rows below give T cell receptor beta chains drawn from one sample of a study of breast tumors, draining lymph nodes, adjacent tissues. TCRdb used MiXCR to reprocess the multiplex PCR reads, holding one entry per CDR3 protein. The table has some 150,000 distinct CDR3 sequences, 20% to 25% seen once. Sequenced: axillary lymph node tissue. Receptors originate from a female donor with breast cancer. Some clones in this sample may be carry-over from other donors' samples. Both conserved end residues are part of each CDR3. Fields, in order: V gene, clone size, CDR3 length, CDR3 protein. A clone size is listed for some rows: how often the clone was seen (once, few, many), or a class if it is expanded.

v_gene: TRBV28; abundance: many; len: 15; CDR3aa: CASSSRGASVYEQYF
v_gene: TRBV20-1; abundance: once; len: 16; CDR3aa: CSARAASGRAYETQYF
v_gene: TRBV7-9; abundance: many; len: 15; CDR3aa: CASSSTGATNEKLFF
v_gene: TRBV20-1; abundance: many; len: 13; CDR3aa: CSMTPVGHNEQFF
v_gene: TRBV18; abundance: once; len: 18; CDR3aa: CASSPRLPGQGITGELFF
v_gene: TRBV5-1; abundance: NA; len: 17; CDR3aa: CASSLGGQAGSGDTIYF
v_gene: TRBV11-2; abundance: many; len: 14; CDR3aa: CASNKATSTDTQYF
v_gene: TRBV18; abundance: NA; len: 15; CDR3aa: CASSPTRQGAGELFF
v_gene: TRBV6-2/TRBV6-3; abundance: many; len: 16; CDR3aa: CASSYDLQGAVYGYTF
v_gene: TRBV20-1; abundance: NA; len: 13; CDR3aa: CSARDMENEKLFF
v_gene: TRBV20-1; abundance: many; len: 13; CDR3aa: CSARDYGAGEQYF
v_gene: TRBV3-1; abundance: many; len: 15; CDR3aa: CASSQGSASSYGYTF
v_gene: TRBV30; abundance: NA; len: 13; CDR3aa: CAWNGGLGGTQYF
v_gene: TRBV29-1; abundance: many; len: 15; CDR3aa: CSVRPSGQGSYEQYF
v_gene: TRBV20-1; abundance: many; len: 15; CDR3aa: CSALDRGLPNQPQHF
v_gene: TRBV6-2/TRBV6-3; abundance: few; len: 15; CDR3aa: CASSRLGVTNQPQHF
v_gene: TRBV5-4; abundance: NA; len: 15; CDR3aa: CASSLSPVEVYGYTF
v_gene: TRBV29-1; abundance: many; len: 15; CDR3aa: CSVRGPEMGSYEQYF
v_gene: TRBV10-3; abundance: many; len: 19; CDR3aa: CAISEVPLNRRETYNEQFF
v_gene: TRBV7-2; abundance: many; len: 17; CDR3aa: CASSLKVWGASNEKLFF
v_gene: TRBV14; abundance: many; len: 13; CDR3aa: CASSQFYTGELFF
v_gene: TRBV18; abundance: NA; len: 17; CDR3aa: CASSSGTSVATVNEQFF
v_gene: TRBV29-1; abundance: few; len: 16; CDR3aa: CSARGGQAMYQETQYF
v_gene: TRBV9; abundance: NA; len: 16; CDR3aa: CASSDHSGTGVETQYF
v_gene: TRBV5-1; abundance: NA; len: 15; CDR3aa: CASSLAGRPEETQYF
v_gene: TRBV7-2; abundance: many; len: 14; CDR3aa: CASRDRRGAYEQYF
v_gene: TRBV30; abundance: few; len: 13; CDR3aa: CAWKGLGFNEQFF
v_gene: TRBV12-3/TRBV12-4; abundance: many; len: 12; CDR3aa: CASSLENSPLHF
v_gene: TRBV29-1; abundance: many; len: 13; CDR3aa: CSVSHLSSYEQYF
v_gene: TRBV27; abundance: NA; len: 17; CDR3aa: CASSLIGGGADTDTQYF
v_gene: TRBV7-9; abundance: many; len: 16; CDR3aa: CASSLSKEVENQPQHF
v_gene: TRBV19; abundance: many; len: 15; CDR3aa: CASSKTSGRGNEQFF
v_gene: TRBV20-1; abundance: many; len: 17; CDR3aa: CSARRTSGRASYNEQFF
v_gene: TRBV27; abundance: many; len: 14; CDR3aa: CASSSQGFDQPQHF
v_gene: TRBV19; abundance: many; len: 15; CDR3aa: CASRTTGVGTDTQYF
v_gene: TRBV20-1; abundance: many; len: 14; CDR3aa: CSAPGQGTADTQYF
v_gene: TRBV7-9; abundance: NA; len: 14; CDR3aa: CASSPRTGGVKQYF
v_gene: TRBV7-9; abundance: NA; len: 12; CDR3aa: CASSLVDGPQHF
v_gene: TRBV12-3/TRBV12-4; abundance: many; len: 18; CDR3aa: CASSLGSGGGPGANVLTF
v_gene: TRBV7-9; abundance: NA; len: 14; CDR3aa: CASSRRGLRETQYF
v_gene: TRBV6-5; abundance: few; len: 15; CDR3aa: CASSYGQGSYNEQFF